This T cell receptor (beta chain) was sequenced for a study of blood T cell repertoires in COVID-19. Study overall: Sources were T cells, B-cell-depleted T cells, or PBMCs; the material itself was cDNA or gDNA.

Repertoires were generated with immunoSEQ multiplex PCR, while TCRdb's copy carries only in-frame clones and drops some. The data show 250,000 to 350,000 clones, with 80% to 90% seen just once and about 3% held by the top ten. Trimming took 3 bases from V and 4 from J, leaving 13 bases between them. The CDR3 covers 14 residues. CDR1 SGDLS and CDR2 YYNGEE come from the germline V gene. The chain is built from TRBV9 and TRBJ2-5, with D unclear. Sequencing input: peripheral blood. The clonotype was recovered from a woman in her 30s with active or convalescent COVID-19. The CDR3 protein is CASSASTGRETQYF. The CDR3 DNA reads TGTGCCAGCAGCGCCTCGACTGGCAGAGAGACCCAGTACTTC.